The rows below give T cell receptor beta chains drawn from one sample of a study of shared clonotypes between healthy human individuals. The protocol was immunoSEQ multiplex PCR, while the TCRdb copy is restricted to in-frame clones and leaves out a portion. The data show under 600,000 clones, around 81% seen once. The sequenced material came from PBMCs. The receptors originated from a woman between 40 and 50 years old in good health. Some clones in this sample may be carry-over from other donors' samples. Each CDR3 is given with its conserved first and last residue. A D gene is named only where the DNA matches it firmly. Not every row has a clone size; where given, it reads once, few, many or a size class.

>TRBV27|NA|NA|TRBJ1-1
CASSLNRVNTEAFF
TGTGCCAGCAGTCTCAACAGAGTGAACACTGAAGCTTTCTTT
>TRBV30|NA|TRBD2|TRBJ2-2
CAWRFGGSTGELFF
TGTGCCTGGAGATTCGGGGGGAGCACCGGGGAGCTGTTTTTT
>TRBV7-3|once|NA|TRBJ1-1
CASSLDGQNTEAFF
TGTGCCAGCAGTTTGGACGGACAGAACACTGAAGCTTTCTTT
>TRBV28|few|NA|TRBJ2-4
CASSWRRGKNIQYF
TGTGCCAGCAGCTGGCGTAGGGGCAAAAACATTCAGTACTTC
>TRBV19|NA|TRBD2|TRBJ2-1
CASSMMTSGLNEQFF
TGTGCCAGTAGTATGATGACTAGCGGGCTCAATGAGCAGTTCTTC
>TRBV20-1|NA|NA|TRBJ2-7
CSAKNYEQYF
TGCAGTGCTAAGAACTACGAGCAGTACTTC
>TRBV6-6|many|NA|TRBJ2-7
CASSYSYYEQYF
TGTGCCAGCAGTTACTCGTACTACGAGCAGTACTTC
>TRBV28|NA|TRBD1|TRBJ2-2
CASSHPNRGPYTGELFF
TGTGCCAGCAGTCACCCAAACAGGGGGCCCTACACCGGGGAGCTGTTTTTT
>TRBV18|NA|TRBD2|TRBJ2-1
CASSPLAGEYNEQFF
TGTGCCAGCTCACCATTGGCGGGAGAATACAATGAGCAGTTCTTC
>TRBV28|NA|NA|TRBJ1-2
CASSLSLGVGYGYTF
TGTGCCAGCAGTTTATCGCTAGGGGTGGGCTATGGCTACACCTTC
>TRBV28|NA|NA|TRBJ2-7
CASSTPTGSYF
TGTGCCAGCAGTACACCGACAGGTTCGTACTTC
>TRBV2|NA|NA|TRBJ2-1
CASSESGSEFF
TGTGCCAGCAGTGAATCAGGGTCGGAGTTCTTC
>TRBV30|NA|NA|TRBJ1-2
CAWSVSRDYGYTF
TGTGCCTGGAGTGTAAGCAGGGATTATGGCTACACCTTC
>TRBV7-3|NA|TRBD2|TRBJ2-5
CASSATAGYQETQYF
TGTGCCAGCAGCGCAACAGCGGGGTACCAAGAGACCCAGTACTTC
>TRBV2|NA|TRBD1|TRBJ1-5
CASRNRGLRPQHF
TGTGCCAGCAGGAACAGGGGGCTTCGGCCCCAGCATTTT
>TRBV30|NA|TRBD2|TRBJ2-7
CAWKRDRPYEQYF
TGTGCCTGGAAGCGGGACCGACCCTACGAGCAGTACTTC
>TRBV6-6|NA|TRBD1|TRBJ1-1
CASSSGQGNTEAFF
TGTGCCAGCAGTTCAGGACAGGGGAACACTGAAGCTTTCTTT
>TRBV11-2|NA|NA|TRBJ2-3
CASSLWGSPTDTQYF
TGTGCCAGCAGCTTGTGGGGGTCTCCCACAGATACGCAGTATTTT
>TRBV10-3|NA|TRBD2|TRBJ2-7
CAISESTSGHSYEQYF
TGTGCCATCAGTGAGTCGACTAGCGGACACTCCTACGAGCAGTACTTC
>TRBV5-5|NA|NA|TRBJ1-2
CASSPPGDYGGYTF
TGTGCCAGCAGTCCCCCGGGCGATTATGGAGGCTACACCTTC
>TRBV7-3|NA|NA|TRBJ1-1
CASSSGRNTEAFF
TGTGCCAGCAGCTCGGGTAGGAACACTGAAGCTTTCTTT
>TRBV7-3|NA|TRBD2|TRBJ2-1
CASSLAPSGSSYNEQFF
TGTGCCAGCAGCTTAGCCCCCAGCGGGAGCTCCTACAATGAGCAGTTCTTC
>TRBV7-2|NA|NA|TRBJ2-2
CASSLWARTGELFF
TGTGCCAGCAGCTTGTGGGCGCGAACCGGGGAGCTGTTTTTT
>TRBV28|NA|TRBD2|TRBJ2-5
CASSFESGGEQYF
TGTGCCAGCAGTTTTGAATCGGGGGGTGAGCAGTACTTC
>TRBV7-9|NA|NA|TRBJ2-7
CASSFGGFSYEQYF
TGTGCCAGCAGCTTTGGTGGGTTTTCCTACGAGCAGTACTTC
>TRBV27|NA|TRBD1|TRBJ1-2
CASRRGDRTNYGYTF
TGTGCCAGCAGAAGGGGGGACAGGACCAACTATGGCTACACCTTC
>TRBV12-5|NA|NA|TRBJ2-1
CASGSGGLYNEQFF
TGTGCTAGTGGCAGCGGTGGGCTTTACAATGAGCAGTTCTTC
>TRBV10-3|many|NA|TRBJ1-2
CATSKKGDYGYTF
TGTGCCACTTCAAAGAAAGGGGACTATGGCTACACCTTC
>TRBV6-1|NA|NA|TRBJ1-2
CASSELDGHGYTF
TGTGCCAGCAGTGAATTGGACGGACATGGCTACACCTTC
>TRBV7-9|NA|TRBD2|TRBJ2-7
CASSRRTSGYYEQYF
TGTGCCAGCAGCCGACGGACTAGCGGATACTACGAGCAGTACTTC
>TRBV15|many|TRBD1|TRBJ1-1
CATSREGDSEAFF
TGTGCCACCAGCAGAGAAGGGGACAGTGAAGCTTTCTTT
>TRBV28|NA|NA|TRBJ2-7
CASTTFQPGRKYEQYF
TGTGCCAGCACCACCTTCCAACCGGGACGAAAATACGAGCAGTACTTC
>TRBV15|once|TRBD2|TRBJ2-7
CATSRAGQREDPEQYF
TGTGCCACCAGCAGAGCGGGCCAGCGGGAGGATCCCGAGCAGTACTTC
>TRBV7-6|NA|TRBD2|TRBJ2-7
CASSSSGRPYEQYF
TGTGCCAGCAGCTCCAGCGGGAGACCCTACGAGCAGTACTTC
>TRBV28|many|NA|TRBJ1-2
CASSSDGAGYGYTF
TGTGCCAGCAGTTCGGATGGGGCAGGGTATGGCTACACCTTC
>TRBV5-4|NA|TRBD1|TRBJ2-3
CASSFRRDRGPDTQYF
TGTGCCAGCAGCTTTCGGAGGGACAGGGGGCCAGATACGCAGTATTTT
>TRBV18|NA|TRBD1|TRBJ2-5
CASSPDLSPGQGFLTQYF
TGTGCCAGCTCACCTGACCTATCGCCGGGACAGGGATTTCTGACCCAGTACTTC
>TRBV5-6|NA|TRBD2|TRBJ2-7
CASSFGLAGNEQYF
TGTGCCAGCAGCTTCGGACTAGCGGGAAACGAGCAGTACTTC
>TRBV6-6|few|NA|TRBJ1-2
CASTRGNYGYTF
TGTGCCAGCACCAGAGGAAACTATGGCTACACCTTC
>TRBV7-8|NA|TRBD1|TRBJ1-1
CASSLGGRQGRTEAFF
TGTGCCAGCAGCCTTGGGGGACGACAGGGGAGGACTGAAGCTTTCTTT
>TRBV7-6|NA|NA|TRBJ2-1
CASSLGGSGNQYQQFF
TGTGCCAGCAGCTTAGGGGGGTCAGGGAACCAATATCAGCAGTTCTTC
>TRBV28|NA|TRBD1|TRBJ1-5
CASSHGEGQGGNQPQHF
TGTGCCAGCAGTCACGGAGAAGGACAGGGGGGCAATCAGCCCCAGCATTTT